The present T cell receptor (beta chain) was sequenced within a study of regulatory T cells in long-lasting Graves disease (dated by TCRdb to about 2021). With regard to the full study: Newly diagnosed Graves' disease patients had taken antithyroid drugs for less than 3 months. A total of about 33 samples underwent TCR sequencing, from 13 patients with persistent Graves' disease and about 20 patients with newly diagnosed Graves' disease. The study took place in China and was registered as a clinical trial. This study used TCR sequencing and RNA sequencing of peripheral blood to compare persistent Graves' disease patients against newly diagnosed Graves' disease patients.

Of note for this clonotype: Its specific antigen is unknown. Nothing much larger sits one base from this clone, and base qualities are not available.

V is shortened by 3 bases, J by 6 bases, and the region joining them spans 9 bases. CDR1 and CDR2 are read off the germline V gene as MDHEN and SYDVKM. From its cysteine to its phenylalanine, the CDR3 spans 12 amino acids. Left in the record is the CDR3 DNA by itself, 36 bases read in frame from the first base. According to the study, the label for this sample's time point signals: newly diagnosed GD, antithyroid drugs for less than 3 months. For both TCR sequencing and RNA sequencing, RNA was extracted from PBMCs in TRIzol. The diagnosis of Graves' disease was made according to American Thyroid Association guidelines. Patients were recruited from an endocrinology department in Xi'an, China. Each patient gave 7 to 9.5 milliliters of peripheral blood, collected in an EDTA anticoagulant tube. Ficoll Paque Plus density gradient separation was used to isolate PBMCs, and no further T cell sorting was done. An Agilent 2100 Bioanalyzer and agarose gel were used to check RNA quality, and a NanoDrop 2000 was used to measure RNA concentration.

Study-level results and caveats: TRBV28, TRBJ1-2 and TRBJ2-5 were preferentially used in persistent disease, while TRBV20-1 and TRBJ2-1 were favored in newly diagnosed disease. Patients with persistent disease shared more public clonotypes (roughly 2,900) than newly diagnosed patients did (around 1,000). Sequencing and analysis were restricted to the TCR beta chain. Lower TCR Shannon entropy and fewer highly expanded clones were observed in persistent Graves' disease patients than in newly diagnosed patients, which suggested clonal expansion. Peripheral blood alone was examined, since thyroid tissue, which constituted the primary lesion, could not be accessed. The authors acknowledged the small sample size as a limitation that may reduce accuracy.

To prepare the library, multiplex PCR was applied. Sequencing instrument: Illumina HiSeq 4000. iRepertoire HTBI primers and Arm-PCR amplification of CDR3 regions were used to construct TCR beta libraries. PCR products were gel purified before sequencing. The source study handled its data this way. Gene usage analysis of CDR3 amino acid clonotypes relied on the roughly 60 TRBV and 12 to 15 TRBJ segments identified across samples. COPE and FqMerger were used to merge filtered high-quality paired reads into contigs. BLAST was used to align contigs to IMGT TRBV, TRBD and TRBJ reference genes, with CDR3 defined following IMGT. Clonotypes above 0.1% frequency were classified as highly expanded clones. Shannon entropy served as the measure of repertoire diversity, while the Gini coefficient captured V-J evenness. A clonotype was considered public if more than one individual shared it. TCRdb reanalyzed the raw reads on its own, using fastp at Q25 for trimming and MiXCR for clone calling, and kept in-frame beta chains. Each CDR3 protein appears once, grouped with its most common genes and DNA. TCRdb assigned the V and J calls; the authors' analysis was not used. The sample profile shows approximately 460,000 distinct CDR3 sequences; roughly 15% of them were found once. Approximately 11% of the sample belongs to the ten largest clones.

This same sample was also taken into another study, of T cells in Graves' hyperthyroidism and ophthalmopathy. The second investigation adds: Stable Graves' hyperthyroidism was defined as no progression to ophthalmopathy during 18 months of follow-up. Hyperthyroidism patients were aged 18 to 65 years and newly diagnosed, with disease duration of less than 2 months. Any patient with an uncontrolled infection, another autoimmune disease, pregnancy or lactation was excluded. Diagnoses were based on clinical symptoms, serum thyroxine and TRAb, thyroid ultrasound and orbital computed tomography. For the first round of RT-PCR on the TCR CDR3, the HTBI primer set was used together with the Qiagen OneStep RT-PCR kit. Most expanded thyroid clonotypes (frequency above 0.001) were also detected in blood, a finding suggesting that blood repertoires may reflect thyroid immune responses. A 13 V-J signature model separated ophthalmopathy from stable hyperthyroidism, with nearly 90% sensitivity and 81.08% specificity in cross-validation and 80%/75% in testing. In validation, the model predicted progression to ophthalmopathy with around 71% sensitivity and 72% to 75% specificity, a median of approximately 6.7 months before onset. TCR V-J signatures able to tell the groups apart were searched for in a discovery cohort of 100 or so patients, of whom 43 had Graves' ophthalmopathy and under 65 had stable Graves' hyperthyroidism. Prospective prediction of ophthalmopathy was tested in an independent validation cohort consisting of 18 hyperthyroidism patients and approximately 16 patients who later progressed to ophthalmopathy. The approximately 100 discovery patients were divided at random into training and test sets in a 7:3 ratio. Thyroid tissue and blood T-cell repertoires from six Graves' hyperthyroidism patients were also compared in the study. Following sampling, methimazole starting at 30 mg daily was given to hyperthyroidism patients, and high-dose intravenous methylprednisolone was given to ophthalmopathy patients. Libraries were constructed in a second round of multiplex PCR, after which size selection and purification were performed. Paired-end sequencing of the libraries was performed with 100 bp reads on an Illumina HiSeq2000. SOAPnuke was used to process the raw data, with reads discarded if the reads contained adapters or uncalled bases, had a mean Phred below 15, or lacked an exact constant-primer or identifier match. High-quality paired reads were merged using COPE v1.2.5, and each unique nucleotide sequence was defined as a clonotype. MiTCR v1.1 was used to align clonotypes to the IMGT TRBV, TRBD and TRBJ reference segments. The analysis was restricted to V-J combinations with a frequency above 0.0001, which together covered 99% to 99.2% of the repertoires. A TCS score was defined as the ratio between F50 (clonal expansion) and ExV (chaos), using BLOSUM62-based TCRdist between CDR3 peptides within each V-J. Welch's t-statistics and random forest reduced roughly 530 V-J features to 13, which were used in a naive Bayes classifier (R e1071). Sample size was not statistically predetermined, and blinding of investigators to group allocation was not performed. The paper reports TCR Vbeta CDR3 sequencing of about 140 peripheral blood samples: around 41 ophthalmopathy, 75 to 80 hyperthyroidism and approximately 17 progressor patients.

The sample was peripheral blood mononuclear cells (PBMCs), taken at new diagnosis, from a patient treated with antithyroid drugs. The clonotype comes from a woman aged 25 to 39 with Graves disease. Donor details come from another sample of the same person, matched by shared clones. The chain employs TRBV28 and TRBJ2-7; the D gene identity is not certain. The nucleotide sequence is given as TGTGCCAGCAGTTTCCTAGACTCCGAGCAGTACTTC. Translated, this is CASSFLDSEQYF.